These T cell receptor beta chains were read from a single sample in a study of shared clonotypes between healthy human individuals. The assay was immunoSEQ multiplex PCR, and TCRdb's table has in-frame clones only and misses some. The table records about 1.5 million clones, 98% of them present only once. Sequenced sample: naive CD4+ T cells sorted from blood. Every receptor here comes from a man younger than 45 in good health. The CDR3 runs from the conserved cysteine through the conserved F or W. Each record gives: J gene, clone size, D gene, V gene, CDR3 protein, CDR3 DNA. The D gene is left open where the match is weak. Rows give clone size only sometimes, using once, few, many, or a class for an expanded clone.

TRBJ1-4 NA TRBD1 TRBV5-1 CASRVDRGEKLFF TGCGCCAGCAGGGTGGACAGGGGTGAAAAACTGTTTTTT
TRBJ1-2 NA NA TRBV18 CASSLGGRANYGYTF TGTGCCAGCTCACTAGGGGGGCGTGCTAACTATGGCTACACCTTC
TRBJ2-2 NA NA TRBV7-3 CASSFGGTGELFF TGTGCCAGCAGCTTTGGGGGAACCGGGGAGCTGTTTTTT
TRBJ1-5 NA NA TRBV30 CAWSVEGRQPQHF TGTGCCTGGAGTGTAGAGGGACGCCAGCCCCAGCATTTT
TRBJ2-7 NA NA TRBV14 CASSQAPFGEQYF TGTGCCAGCAGCCAAGCTCCCTTCGGGGAGCAGTACTTC
TRBJ1-1 NA TRBD1 TRBV5-1 CASSWRTGSGTEAFF TGCGCCAGCAGCTGGAGGACAGGTAGTGGGACTGAAGCTTTCTTT
TRBJ1-4 NA NA TRBV7-2 CASSLRLGGIGEKLFF TGTGCCAGCAGCTTAAGGTTAGGGGGGATCGGTGAAAAACTGTTTTTT
TRBJ1-1 NA NA TRBV6-1 CASRGWTEAFF TGTGCCAGCAGGGGTTGGACTGAAGCTTTCTTT
TRBJ2-3 NA NA TRBV4-1 CASSQPRRGSGTDTQYF TGCGCCAGCAGCCAGCCTCGTCGGGGCTCGGGCACAGATACGCAGTATTTT
TRBJ2-7 NA TRBD2 TRBV5-4 CASSLGVAGGPSYEQYF TGTGCCAGCAGCTTAGGGGTAGCGGGAGGGCCGTCCTACGAGCAGTACTTC
TRBJ1-5 NA NA TRBV11-2 CASSLDGKNQPQHF TGTGCCAGCAGCTTAGATGGGAAGAATCAGCCCCAGCATTTT
TRBJ1-1 NA NA TRBV4-3 CASSPVGSGLGVTEAFF TGCGCCAGCAGCCCCGTGGGGAGCGGTTTGGGAGTTACTGAAGCTTTCTTT
TRBJ2-5 NA NA TRBV5-1 CASQPGGRETQYF TGCGCCAGCCAGCCCGGGGGTCGAGAGACCCAGTACTTC
TRBJ1-5 NA NA TRBV9 CASSVFPGRGGQPQHF TGTGCCAGCAGCGTTTTCCCTGGACGCGGGGGTCAGCCCCAGCATTTT
TRBJ2-3 NA NA TRBV21-1 CASSHYKCQGGPDTQYF NA
TRBJ2-3 NA TRBD2 TRBV28 CASSPGLPHSTDTQYF TGTGCCAGCAGCCCGGGACTACCACATAGTACAGATACGCAGTATTTT
TRBJ2-5 NA TRBD1 TRBV4-1 CASSQDGGQGQETQYF TGCGCCAGCAGCCAAGATGGGGGACAGGGACAAGAGACCCAGTACTTC
TRBJ1-5 NA NA TRBV6-5 CASSYQGVDQPQHF TGTGCCAGCAGTTACCAGGGTGTGGATCAGCCCCAGCATTTT
TRBJ2-3 once NA TRBV18 CASSPRQSGTDTQYF TGTGCCAGCTCACCCAGACAGTCGGGCACAGATACGCAGTATTTT
TRBJ1-2 NA NA TRBV7-9 CASSLLDGYTF TGTGCCAGCAGCCTACTCGATGGCTACACCTTC
TRBJ1-1 NA TRBD1 TRBV19 CASIPNRGSTEAFF TGTGCCAGTATTCCGAACAGGGGCTCGACTGAAGCTTTCTTT
TRBJ2-7 NA TRBD2 TRBV5-4 CASSRTVEREKEQYF TGTGCCAGCAGCCGCACTGTTGAGCGGGAGAAGGAGCAGTACTTC
TRBJ1-3 NA NA TRBV7-9 CASSFEGNSGNTIYF TGTGCCAGCAGCTTTGAGGGGAACTCTGGAAACACCATATATTTT
TRBJ2-5 NA NA TRBV5-1 CASSRRGNQETQYF TGCGCCAGCAGCCGTCGAGGGAACCAAGAGACCCAGTACTTC
TRBJ2-7 NA NA TRBV7-9 CATETDYEQYF TGTGCCACCGAGACGGACTACGAGCAGTACTTC